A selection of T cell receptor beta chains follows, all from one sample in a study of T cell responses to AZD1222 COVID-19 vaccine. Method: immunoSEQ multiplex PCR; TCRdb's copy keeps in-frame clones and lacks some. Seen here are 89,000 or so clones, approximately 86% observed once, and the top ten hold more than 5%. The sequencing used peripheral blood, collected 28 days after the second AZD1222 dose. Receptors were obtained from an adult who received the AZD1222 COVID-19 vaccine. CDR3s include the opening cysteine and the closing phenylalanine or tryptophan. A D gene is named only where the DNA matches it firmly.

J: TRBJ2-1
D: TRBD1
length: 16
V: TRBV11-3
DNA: TGTGCCAGCAGCTTAGATTCGGGACAGGGGTACAATGAGCAGTTCTTC
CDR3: CASSLDSGQGYNEQFF

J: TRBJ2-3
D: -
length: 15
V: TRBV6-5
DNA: TGTGCCAGCAGTTACGGGGGTCTTGGCACAGATACGCAGTATTTT
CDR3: CASSYGGLGTDTQYF

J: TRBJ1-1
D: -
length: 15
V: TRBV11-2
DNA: TGTGCCAGCAGCTTAGGTCGAGGGGTCGGGACTGAAGCTTTCTTT
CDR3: CASSLGRGVGTEAFF

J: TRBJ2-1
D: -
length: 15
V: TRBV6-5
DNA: TGTGCCACCCGATGGGACTTGAAAGTGGCCAATGAGCAGTTCTTC
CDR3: CATRWDLKVANEQFF

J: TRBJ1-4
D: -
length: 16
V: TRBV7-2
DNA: TGTGCCAGCAGCAAAGGCCGTTATGCAACTAATGAAAAACTGTTTTTT
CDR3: CASSKGRYATNEKLFF

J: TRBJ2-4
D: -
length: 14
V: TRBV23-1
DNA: TGCGCCAGCAGTCCCCCGGGCCTGAAAAACATTCAGTACTTC
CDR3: CASSPPGLKNIQYF

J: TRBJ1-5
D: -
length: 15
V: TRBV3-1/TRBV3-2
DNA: TGTGCCAGCAGCCAAGATCACGGTGGGGGCCAGCCCCAGCATTTT
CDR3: CASSQDHGGGQPQHF

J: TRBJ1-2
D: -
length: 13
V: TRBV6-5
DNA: TGTGCCAGCAGTTACTCCTTCAACTATGGCTACACCTTC
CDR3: CASSYSFNYGYTF

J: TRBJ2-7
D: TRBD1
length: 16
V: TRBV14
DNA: TGTGCCAGCAGCCAACTGGATTGGGACAGGGGATCCGGGCAGTACTTC
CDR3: CASSQLDWDRGSGQYF

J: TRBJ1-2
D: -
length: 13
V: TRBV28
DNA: TGTGCCAGCAGGCCCGGGGGGGAAATGGGCTACACCTTC
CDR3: CASRPGGEMGYTF